The clone carrying this T cell receptor (beta chain) was counted at least ten times. Its cognate antigen is unknown. The data belong to a study of identical twins. Study outcomes and limitations: Cross-sectional statistics, not tracking of the same donors, supported the conclusions.

A universal primer binding site was introduced by template switching. The final cDNA contained unique molecular identifiers. In TCRdb, the 5' RACE reads were re-called with MiXCR into one record per CDR3 protein. The sample lists 400,000 to 650,000 distinct CDR3 sequences; less than 25% were seen once. Trimming stripped 7 bases from V and 8 bases from J, with 24 bases between. The CDR3 totals 15 residues. The germline CDR1 and CDR2 sequences are SGHKS and YYEKEE (reference sequence). This same sample was also part of a study on T cells expressing NK-cell markers. That report notes: Several of the donors carried dominant NKG2C+ clonotypes that took up about 1.0-8% of their CD8+ T cells.

The chain has TRBV5-5 and TRBJ1-2; D gene uncertain. The sequencing input was CD4+ T cells sorted from blood. The receptor comes from a woman between 18 and 30 years old in good health. Written as DNA, the CDR3 is TGTGCCAGCGTCCCTTCTTTGGGTTCGTACAGCGGCTACACCTTC. Amino acids: CASVPSLGSYSGYTF.